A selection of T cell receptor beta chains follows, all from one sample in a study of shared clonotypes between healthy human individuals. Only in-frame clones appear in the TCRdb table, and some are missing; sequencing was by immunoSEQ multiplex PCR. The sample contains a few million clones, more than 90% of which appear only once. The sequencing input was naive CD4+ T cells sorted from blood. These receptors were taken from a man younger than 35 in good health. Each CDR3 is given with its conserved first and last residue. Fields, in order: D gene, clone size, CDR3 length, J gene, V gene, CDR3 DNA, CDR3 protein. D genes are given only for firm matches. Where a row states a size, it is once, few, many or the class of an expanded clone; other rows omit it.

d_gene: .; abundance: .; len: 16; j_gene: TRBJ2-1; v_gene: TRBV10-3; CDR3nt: TGTGCCATCAGTGACCTTAGCGGAGGCCTAAACAATGAGCAGTTCTTC; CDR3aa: CAISDLSGGLNNEQFF
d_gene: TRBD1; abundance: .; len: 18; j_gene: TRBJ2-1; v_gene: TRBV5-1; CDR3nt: TGCGCCAGCAGCTTGGCCAAATTTTTGACAGGGTGGTACAATGAGCAGTTCTTC; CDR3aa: CASSLAKFLTGWYNEQFF
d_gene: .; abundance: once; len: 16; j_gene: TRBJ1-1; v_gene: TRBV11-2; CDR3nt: TGTGCCAGCAGCTTAGTTTCCAGCTTCCTAAGGACTGAAGCTTTCTTT; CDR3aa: CASSLVSSFLRTEAFF
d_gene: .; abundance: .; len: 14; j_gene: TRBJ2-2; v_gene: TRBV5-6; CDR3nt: TGTGCCAGCAGCTGGGACCGGGGTGCCGGGGAGCTGTTTTTT; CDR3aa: CASSWDRGAGELFF
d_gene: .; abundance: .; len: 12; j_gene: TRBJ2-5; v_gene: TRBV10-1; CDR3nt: TGCGCCAGCAGTGAGACAAAAGAGACCCAGTACTTC; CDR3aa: CASSETKETQYF
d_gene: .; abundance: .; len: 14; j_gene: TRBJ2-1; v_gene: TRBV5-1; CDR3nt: TGCGCCAGCAGCTCGGACAGCTCCTACAATGAGCAGTTCTTC; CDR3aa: CASSSDSSYNEQFF
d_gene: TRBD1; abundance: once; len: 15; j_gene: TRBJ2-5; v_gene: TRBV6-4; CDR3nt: TGTGCCAGCAGTAGGACAGGGGGCTTCCAAGAGACCCAGTACTTC; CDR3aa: CASSRTGGFQETQYF
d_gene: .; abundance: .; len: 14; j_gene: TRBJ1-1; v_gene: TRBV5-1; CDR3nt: TGCGCCAGCAGCTTGGGACAGACCTGGGGTGAAGCTTTCTTT; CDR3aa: CASSLGQTWGEAFF
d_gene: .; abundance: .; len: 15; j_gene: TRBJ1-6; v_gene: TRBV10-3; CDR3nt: TGTGCCATCAGTGAGTCGCAGGTCTATAATTCACCCCTCCACTTT; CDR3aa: CAISESQVYNSPLHF
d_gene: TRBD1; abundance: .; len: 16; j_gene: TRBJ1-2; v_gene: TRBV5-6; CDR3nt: TGTGCCAGCAGCTTGGACAGGGGGTTAGCTAACTATGGCTACACCTTC; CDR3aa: CASSLDRGLANYGYTF
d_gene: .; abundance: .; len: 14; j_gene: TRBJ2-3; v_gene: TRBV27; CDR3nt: TGTGCCAGCAGTCACCGACAGCAAGGCGATACGCAGTATTTT; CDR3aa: CASSHRQQGDTQYF
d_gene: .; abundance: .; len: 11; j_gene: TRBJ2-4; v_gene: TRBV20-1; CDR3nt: TGCAGTGCTCAACCGGGGAACATTCAGTACTTC; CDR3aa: CSAQPGNIQYF
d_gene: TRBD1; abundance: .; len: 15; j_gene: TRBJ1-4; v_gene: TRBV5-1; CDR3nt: TGCGCCAGCAGCTCAGCGGGACAGGGGTGGGAAAAACTGTTTTTT; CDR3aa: CASSSAGQGWEKLFF
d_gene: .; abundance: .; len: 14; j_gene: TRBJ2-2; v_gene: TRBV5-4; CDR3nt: TGTGCCAGCAGCCCCAGGACAGAAACCGGGGAGCTGTTTTTT; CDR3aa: CASSPRTETGELFF
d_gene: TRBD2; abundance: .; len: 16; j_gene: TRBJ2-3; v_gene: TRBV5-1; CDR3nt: TGCGCCAGCAGCTTGGTACTAGCGGGAGCGGGAGATACGCAGTATTTT; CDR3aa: CASSLVLAGAGDTQYF
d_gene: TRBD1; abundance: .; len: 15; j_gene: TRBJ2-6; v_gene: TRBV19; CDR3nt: TGTGCCAGTCTACAGGGGGCTAGTGGGGCCAACGTCCTGACTTTC; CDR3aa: CASLQGASGANVLTF
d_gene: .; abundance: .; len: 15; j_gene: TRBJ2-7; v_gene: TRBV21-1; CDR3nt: TGTGCCAGCAGCAAAGCGCGGCAATTTTGGTACGAGCAGTACTTC; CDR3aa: CASSKARQFWYEQYF
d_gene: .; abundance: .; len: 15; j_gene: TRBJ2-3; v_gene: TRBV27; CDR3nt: TGTGCCAGCAGGCAAGGAGGGACAAGCACAGATACGCAGTATTTT; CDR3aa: CASRQGGTSTDTQYF
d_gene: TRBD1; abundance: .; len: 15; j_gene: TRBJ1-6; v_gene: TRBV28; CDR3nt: TGTGCCAGCAGGTCGACAGGGACGTATAATTCACCCCTCCACTTT; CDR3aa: CASRSTGTYNSPLHF
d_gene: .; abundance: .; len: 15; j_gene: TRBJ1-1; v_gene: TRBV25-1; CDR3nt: TGTGCCAGCAGTGAAACTGTGAAATCACACACTGAAGCTTTCTTT; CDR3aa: CASSETVKSHTEAFF
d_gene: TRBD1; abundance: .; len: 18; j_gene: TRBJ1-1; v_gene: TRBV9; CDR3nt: TGTGCCAGCAGCCCAAACTCCCTATCGACAGGGGGAAGCACTGAAGCTTTCTTT; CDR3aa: CASSPNSLSTGGSTEAFF
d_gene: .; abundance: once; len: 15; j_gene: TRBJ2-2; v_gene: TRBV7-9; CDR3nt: TGTGCCAGCAGCTTGGGCGGAACAGGGCCCGGGGAGCTGTTTTTT; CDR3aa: CASSLGGTGPGELFF